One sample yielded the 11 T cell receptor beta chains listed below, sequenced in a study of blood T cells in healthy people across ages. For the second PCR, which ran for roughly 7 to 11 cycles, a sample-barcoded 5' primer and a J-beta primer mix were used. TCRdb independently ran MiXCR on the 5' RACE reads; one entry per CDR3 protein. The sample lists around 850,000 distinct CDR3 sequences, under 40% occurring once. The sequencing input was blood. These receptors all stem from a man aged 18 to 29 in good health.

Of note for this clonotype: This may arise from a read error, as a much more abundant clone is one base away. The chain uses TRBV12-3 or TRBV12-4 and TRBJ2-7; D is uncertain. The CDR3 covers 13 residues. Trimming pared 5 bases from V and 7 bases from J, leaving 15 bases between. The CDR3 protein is CASSLFSYNEQYF. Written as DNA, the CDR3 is TGTGCCAGCAGTCTATTTTCCTACAATGAGCAGTACTTC.

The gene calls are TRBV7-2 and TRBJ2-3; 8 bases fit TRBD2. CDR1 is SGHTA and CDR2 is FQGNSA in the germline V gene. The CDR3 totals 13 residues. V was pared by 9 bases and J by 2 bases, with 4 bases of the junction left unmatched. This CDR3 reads CASKRGLTDTQYF. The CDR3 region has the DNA TGTGCCAGTAAGCGGGGGCTCACAGATACGCAGTATTTT.

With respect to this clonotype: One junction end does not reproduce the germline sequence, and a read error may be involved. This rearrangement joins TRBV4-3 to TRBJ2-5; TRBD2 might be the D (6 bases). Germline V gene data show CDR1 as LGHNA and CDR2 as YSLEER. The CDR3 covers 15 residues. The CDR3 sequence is CAGSQDRGFQETQYF. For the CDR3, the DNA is TGCGCCGGCAGCCAAGACCGGGGGTTCCAAGAGACCCAGTACTTC.

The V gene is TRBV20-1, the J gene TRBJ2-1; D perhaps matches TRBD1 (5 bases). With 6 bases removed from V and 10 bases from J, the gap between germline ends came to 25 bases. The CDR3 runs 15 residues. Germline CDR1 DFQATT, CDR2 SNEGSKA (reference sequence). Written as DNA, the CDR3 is TGCAGTGCCACCATTTTTGGCAGGGTCCCATACGAGCAGTTCTTC. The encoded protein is CSATIFGRVPYEQFF.

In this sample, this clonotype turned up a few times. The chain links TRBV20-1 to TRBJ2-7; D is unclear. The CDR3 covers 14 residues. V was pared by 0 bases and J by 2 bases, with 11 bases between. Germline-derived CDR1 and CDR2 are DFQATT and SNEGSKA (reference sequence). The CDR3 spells CSARDFLNTYEQYF. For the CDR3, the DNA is TGCAGTGCTAGAGATTTTCTTAATACCTACGAGCAGTACTTC.

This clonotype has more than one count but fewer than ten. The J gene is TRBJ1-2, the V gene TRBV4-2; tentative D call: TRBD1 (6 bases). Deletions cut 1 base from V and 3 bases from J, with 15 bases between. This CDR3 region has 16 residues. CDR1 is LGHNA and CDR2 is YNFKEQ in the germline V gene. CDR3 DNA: TGTGCCAGCAGCCAAGGTGGGGGGGGCGCGGACTATGGCTACACCTTC. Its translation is CASSQGGGGADYGYTF.

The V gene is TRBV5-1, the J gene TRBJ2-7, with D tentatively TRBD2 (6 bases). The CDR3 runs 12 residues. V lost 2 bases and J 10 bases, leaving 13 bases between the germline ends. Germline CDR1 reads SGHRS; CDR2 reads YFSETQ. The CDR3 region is CASSLGGGAQYF. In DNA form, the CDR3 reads TGCGCCAGCAGCTTAGGAGGCGGGGCCCAGTACTTC.

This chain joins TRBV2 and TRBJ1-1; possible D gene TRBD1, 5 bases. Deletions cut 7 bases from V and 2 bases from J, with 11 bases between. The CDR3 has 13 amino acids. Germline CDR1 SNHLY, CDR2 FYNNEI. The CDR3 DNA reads TGTGCCAGCAATGGGGGTTATAACACTGAAGCTTTCTTT. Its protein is CASNGGYNTEAFF.

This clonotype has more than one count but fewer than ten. CDR3 loop: CASSKTGGLNEQFF. The CDR3 coding sequence is TGCGCCAGCAGCAAGACAGGGGGCTTGAATGAGCAGTTCTTC. The rearrangement links TRBV5-1 to TRBJ2-1; 10 positions match TRBD1. The CDR3 extends over 14 amino acids. Trimming cost V 4 bases and J 7 bases; bases outside gene matches: 5. Germline-derived CDR1 and CDR2 are SGHRS and YFSETQ.

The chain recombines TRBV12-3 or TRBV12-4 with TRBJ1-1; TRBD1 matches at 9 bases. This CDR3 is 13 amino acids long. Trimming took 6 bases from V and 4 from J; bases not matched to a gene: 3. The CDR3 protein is CASRGTGTTEAFF. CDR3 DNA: TGTGCCAGCAGGGGGACAGGGACCACTGAAGCTTTCTTT.

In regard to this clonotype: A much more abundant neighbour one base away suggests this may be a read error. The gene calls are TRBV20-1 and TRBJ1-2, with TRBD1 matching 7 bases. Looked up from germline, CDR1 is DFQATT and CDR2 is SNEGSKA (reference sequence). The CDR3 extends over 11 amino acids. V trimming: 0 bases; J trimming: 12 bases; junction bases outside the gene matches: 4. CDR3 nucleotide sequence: TGCAGTGCTAGAGATCAGGGGGGTAACACCTTC. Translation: CSARDQGGNTF.